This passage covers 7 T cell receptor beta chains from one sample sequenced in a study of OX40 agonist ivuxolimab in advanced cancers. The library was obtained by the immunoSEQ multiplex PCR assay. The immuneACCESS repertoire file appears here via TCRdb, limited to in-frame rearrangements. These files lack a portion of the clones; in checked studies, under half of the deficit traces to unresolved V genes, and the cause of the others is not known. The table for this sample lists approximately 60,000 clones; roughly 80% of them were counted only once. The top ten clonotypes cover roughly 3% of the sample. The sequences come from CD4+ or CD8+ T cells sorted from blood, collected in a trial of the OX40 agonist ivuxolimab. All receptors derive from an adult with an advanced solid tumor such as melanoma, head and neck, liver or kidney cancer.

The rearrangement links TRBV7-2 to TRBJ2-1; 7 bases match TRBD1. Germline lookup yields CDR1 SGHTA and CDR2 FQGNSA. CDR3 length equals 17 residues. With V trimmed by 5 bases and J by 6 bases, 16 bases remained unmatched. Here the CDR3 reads CASSPAPTGRAFNEQFF. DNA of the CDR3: TGTGCCAGCAGCCCCGCCCCGACAGGGCGGGCTTTCAATGAGCAGTTCTTC.

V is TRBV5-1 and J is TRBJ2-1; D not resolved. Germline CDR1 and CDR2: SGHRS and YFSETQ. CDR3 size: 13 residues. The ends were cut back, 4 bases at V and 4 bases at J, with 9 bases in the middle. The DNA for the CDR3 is TGCGCCAGCAGCCCTCTTGAGTACAATGAGCAGTTCTTC. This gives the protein CASSPLEYNEQFF.

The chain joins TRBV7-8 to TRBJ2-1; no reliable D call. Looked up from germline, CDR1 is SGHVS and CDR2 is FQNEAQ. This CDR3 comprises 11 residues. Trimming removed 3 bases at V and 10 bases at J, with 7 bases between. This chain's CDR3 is CASSFSDEQFF. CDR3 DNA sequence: TGTGCCAGCAGCTTTTCGGACGAGCAGTTCTTC.

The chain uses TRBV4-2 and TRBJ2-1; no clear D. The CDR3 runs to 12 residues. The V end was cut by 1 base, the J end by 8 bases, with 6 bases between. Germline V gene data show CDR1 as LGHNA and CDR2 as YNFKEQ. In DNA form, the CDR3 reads TGTGCCAGCAGCCAAGGGAATCATGAGCAGTTCTTC. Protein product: CASSQGNHEQFF.

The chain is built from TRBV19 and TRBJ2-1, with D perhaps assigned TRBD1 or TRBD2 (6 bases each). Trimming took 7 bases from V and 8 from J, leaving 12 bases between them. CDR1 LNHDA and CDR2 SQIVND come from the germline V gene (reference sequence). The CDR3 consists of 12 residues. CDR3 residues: CASKGGSHEQFF. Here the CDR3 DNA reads TGTGCCAGTAAGGGGGGATCCCATGAGCAGTTCTTC.

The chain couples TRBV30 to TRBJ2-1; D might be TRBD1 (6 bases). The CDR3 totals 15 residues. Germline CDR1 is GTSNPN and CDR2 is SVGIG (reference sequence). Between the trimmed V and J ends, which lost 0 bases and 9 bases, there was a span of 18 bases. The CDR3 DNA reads TGTGCCTGGAGTGTAATTGGTTCAGGGGTAGGTGAGCAGTTCTTC. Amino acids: CAWSVIGSGVGEQFF.

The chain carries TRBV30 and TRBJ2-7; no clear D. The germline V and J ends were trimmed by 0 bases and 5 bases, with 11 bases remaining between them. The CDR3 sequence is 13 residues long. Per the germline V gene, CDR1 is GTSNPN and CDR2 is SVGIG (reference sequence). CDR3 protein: CAWSVLGADEQYF. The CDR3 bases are TGTGCCTGGAGTGTATTAGGCGCGGACGAGCAGTACTTC. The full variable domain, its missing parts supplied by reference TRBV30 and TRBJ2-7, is SQTIHQWPATLVQPVGSPLSLECTVEGTSNPNLYWYRQAAGRGLQLLFYSVGIGQISSEVPQNLSASRPQDRQFILSSKKLLLSDSGFYLCAWSVLGADEQYFGPGTRLTVT.